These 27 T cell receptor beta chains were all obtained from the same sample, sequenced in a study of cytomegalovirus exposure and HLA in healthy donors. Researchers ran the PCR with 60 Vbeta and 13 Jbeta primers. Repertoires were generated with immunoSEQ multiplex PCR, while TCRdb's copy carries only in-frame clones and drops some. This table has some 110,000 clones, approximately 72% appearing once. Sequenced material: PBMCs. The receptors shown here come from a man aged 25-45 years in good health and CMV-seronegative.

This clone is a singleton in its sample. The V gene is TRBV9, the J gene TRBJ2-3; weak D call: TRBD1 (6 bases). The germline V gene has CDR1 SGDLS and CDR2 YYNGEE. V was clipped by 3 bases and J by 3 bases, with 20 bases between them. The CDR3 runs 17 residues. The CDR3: CASSASRGSGNTDTQYF. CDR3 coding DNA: TGTGCCAGCAGCGCCTCGAGGGGGTCTGGCAATACAGATACGCAGTATTTT.

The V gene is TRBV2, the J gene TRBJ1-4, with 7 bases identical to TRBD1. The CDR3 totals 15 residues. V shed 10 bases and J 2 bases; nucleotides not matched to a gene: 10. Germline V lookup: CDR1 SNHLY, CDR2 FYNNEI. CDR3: CATRTQQGTNEKLFF. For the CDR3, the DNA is TGTGCCACTCGGACCCAACAGGGGACTAATGAAAAACTGTTTTTT.

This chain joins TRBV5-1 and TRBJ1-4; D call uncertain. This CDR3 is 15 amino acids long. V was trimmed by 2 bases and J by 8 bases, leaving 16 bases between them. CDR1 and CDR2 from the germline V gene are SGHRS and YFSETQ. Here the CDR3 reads CASSFLGRVREKLFF. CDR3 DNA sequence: TGCGCCAGCAGCTTCTTAGGGCGGGTACGAGAAAAACTGTTTTTT.

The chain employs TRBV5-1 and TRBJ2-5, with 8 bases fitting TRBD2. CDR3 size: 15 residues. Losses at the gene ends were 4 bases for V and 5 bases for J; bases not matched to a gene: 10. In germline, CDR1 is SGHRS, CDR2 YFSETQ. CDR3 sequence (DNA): TGCGCCAGCAGCGACGGGGGGGCCCGCTGGGAGACCCAGTACTTC. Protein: CASSDGGARWETQYF.

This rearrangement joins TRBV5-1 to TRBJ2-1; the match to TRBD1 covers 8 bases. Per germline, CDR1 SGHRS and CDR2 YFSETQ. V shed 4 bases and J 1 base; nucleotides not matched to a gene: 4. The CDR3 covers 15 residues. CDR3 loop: CASSPDRGSYNEQFF. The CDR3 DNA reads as TGCGCCAGCAGCCCCGACAGGGGTTCCTACAATGAGCAGTTCTTC.

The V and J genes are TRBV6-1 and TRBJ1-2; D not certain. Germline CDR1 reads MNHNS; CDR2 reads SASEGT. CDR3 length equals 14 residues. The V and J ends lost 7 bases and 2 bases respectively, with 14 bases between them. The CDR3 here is CASMDETTNYGYTF. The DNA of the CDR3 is TGTGCCAGCATGGATGAGACTACCAACTATGGCTACACCTTC.

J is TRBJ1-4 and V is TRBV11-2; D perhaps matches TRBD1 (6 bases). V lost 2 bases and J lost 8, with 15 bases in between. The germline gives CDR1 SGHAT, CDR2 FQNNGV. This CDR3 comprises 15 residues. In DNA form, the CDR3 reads TGTGCCAGCAGCTTAACCCCAGGGGTGGGAGAAAAACTGTTTTTT. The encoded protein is CASSLTPGVGEKLFF.

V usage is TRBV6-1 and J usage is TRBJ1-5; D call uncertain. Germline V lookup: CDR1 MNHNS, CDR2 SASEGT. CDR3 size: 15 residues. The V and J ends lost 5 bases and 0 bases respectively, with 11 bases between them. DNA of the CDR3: TGTGCCAGCAGTAAGGACTTATTTAGCAATCAGCCCCAGCATTTT. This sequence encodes CASSKDLFSNQPQHF.

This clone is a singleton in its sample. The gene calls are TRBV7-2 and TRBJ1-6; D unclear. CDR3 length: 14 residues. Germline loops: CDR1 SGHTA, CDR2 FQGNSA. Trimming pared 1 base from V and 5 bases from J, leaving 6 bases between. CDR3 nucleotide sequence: TGTGCCAGCAGCTTAGTAACAGATAATTCACCCCTCCACTTT. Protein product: CASSLVTDNSPLHF.

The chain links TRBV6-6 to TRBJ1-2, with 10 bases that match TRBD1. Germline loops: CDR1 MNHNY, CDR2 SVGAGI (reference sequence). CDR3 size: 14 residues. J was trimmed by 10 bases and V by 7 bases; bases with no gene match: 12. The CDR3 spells CASIDRDRGLVYTF. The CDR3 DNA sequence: TGTGCCAGCATAGACCGGGACAGGGGACTAGTCTACACCTTC.

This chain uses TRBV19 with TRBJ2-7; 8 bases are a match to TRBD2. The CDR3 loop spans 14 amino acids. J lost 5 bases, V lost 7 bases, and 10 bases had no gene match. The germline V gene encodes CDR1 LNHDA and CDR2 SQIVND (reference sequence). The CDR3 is CASKDSGDDDEQYF. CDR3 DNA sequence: TGTGCCAGTAAGGATAGCGGGGACGACGACGAGCAGTACTTC.

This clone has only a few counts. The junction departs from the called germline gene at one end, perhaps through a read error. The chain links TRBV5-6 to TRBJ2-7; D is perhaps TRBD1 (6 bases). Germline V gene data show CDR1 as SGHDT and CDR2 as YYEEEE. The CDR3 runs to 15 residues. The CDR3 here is CASSLVGTPAYEQYF. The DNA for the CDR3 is TGTGCCAGCAGTTTGGTCGGGACACCTGCCTACGAGCAGTACTTC.

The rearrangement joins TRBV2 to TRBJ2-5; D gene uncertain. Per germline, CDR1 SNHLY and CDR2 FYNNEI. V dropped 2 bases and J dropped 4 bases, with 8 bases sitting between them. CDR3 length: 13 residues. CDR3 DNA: TGTGCCAGCAGTGAACGGAGAAGAGAGACCCAGTACTTC. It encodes CASSERRRETQYF.

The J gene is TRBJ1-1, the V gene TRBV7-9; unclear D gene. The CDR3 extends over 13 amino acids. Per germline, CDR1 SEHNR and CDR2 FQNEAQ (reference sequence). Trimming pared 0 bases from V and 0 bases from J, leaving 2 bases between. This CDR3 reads CASSLALNTEAFF. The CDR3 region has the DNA TGTGCCAGCAGCTTAGCCTTGAACACTGAAGCTTTCTTT.

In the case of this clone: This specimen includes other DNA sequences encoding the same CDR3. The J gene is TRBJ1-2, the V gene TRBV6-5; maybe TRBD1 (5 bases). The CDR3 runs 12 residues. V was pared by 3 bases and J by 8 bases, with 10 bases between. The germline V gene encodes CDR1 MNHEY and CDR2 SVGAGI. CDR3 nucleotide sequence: TGTGCCAGCAGTTATAGTGGGGGGGGCTACACCTTC. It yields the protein CASSYSGGGYTF.

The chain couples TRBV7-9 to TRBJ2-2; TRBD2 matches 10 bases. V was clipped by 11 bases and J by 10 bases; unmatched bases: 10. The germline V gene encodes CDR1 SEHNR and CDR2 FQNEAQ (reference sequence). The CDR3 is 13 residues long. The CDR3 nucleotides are TGTGCCGTCGAGCGGGAGGGCCGGGAGGAGCTGTTTTTT. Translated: CAVEREGREELFF. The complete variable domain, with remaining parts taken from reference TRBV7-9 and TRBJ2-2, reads DTGVSQNPRHKITKRGQNVTFRCDPISEHNRLYWYRQTLGQGPEFLTYFQNEAQLEKSRLLSDRFSAERPKGSFSTLEIQRTEQGDSAMYLCAVEREGREELFFGEGSRLTVL.

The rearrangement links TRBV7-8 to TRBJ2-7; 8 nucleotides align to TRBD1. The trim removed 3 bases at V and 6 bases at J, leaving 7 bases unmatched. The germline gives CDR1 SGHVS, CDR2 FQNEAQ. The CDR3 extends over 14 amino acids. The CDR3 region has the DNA TGTGCCAGCAGCTTTCTGGACAGGGTCGGCGAGCAGTACTTC. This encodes CASSFLDRVGEQYF.

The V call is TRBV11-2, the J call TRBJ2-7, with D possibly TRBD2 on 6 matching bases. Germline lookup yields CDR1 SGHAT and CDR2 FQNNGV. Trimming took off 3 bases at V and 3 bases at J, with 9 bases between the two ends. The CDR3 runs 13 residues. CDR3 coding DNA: TGTGCCAGCAGCTTGGAGGGGCTCTACGAGCAGTACTTC. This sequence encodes CASSLEGLYEQYF.

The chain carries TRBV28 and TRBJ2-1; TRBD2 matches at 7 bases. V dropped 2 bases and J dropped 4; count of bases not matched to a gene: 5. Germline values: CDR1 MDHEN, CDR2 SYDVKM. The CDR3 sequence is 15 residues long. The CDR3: CASSLVGGGYNEQFF. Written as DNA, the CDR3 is TGTGCCAGCAGTTTAGTTGGGGGAGGGTACAATGAGCAGTTCTTC.

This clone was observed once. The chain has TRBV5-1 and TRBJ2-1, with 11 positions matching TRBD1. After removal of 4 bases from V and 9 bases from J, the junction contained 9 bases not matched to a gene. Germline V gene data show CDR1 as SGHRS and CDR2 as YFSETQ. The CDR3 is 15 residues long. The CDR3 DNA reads TGCGCCAGCAGCACCCTGGACAGGGGGCAGAGTGAGCAGTTCTTC. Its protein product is CASSTLDRGQSEQFF.

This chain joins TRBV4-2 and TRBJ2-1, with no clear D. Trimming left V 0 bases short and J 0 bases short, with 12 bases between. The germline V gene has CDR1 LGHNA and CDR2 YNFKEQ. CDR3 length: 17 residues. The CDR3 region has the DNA TGTGCCAGCAGCCAAGAGGCAATAGCTACCTCCTACAATGAGCAGTTCTTC. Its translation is CASSQEAIATSYNEQFF.

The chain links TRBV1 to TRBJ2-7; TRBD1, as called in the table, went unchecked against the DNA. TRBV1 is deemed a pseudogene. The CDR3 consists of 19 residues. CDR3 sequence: CTSSQDHRIPLRWSLEQYF. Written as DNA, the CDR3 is TGCACCAGCAGCCAAGATCACAGGATTCCTCTACGTTGGTCTTTGGAGCAGTACTTC.

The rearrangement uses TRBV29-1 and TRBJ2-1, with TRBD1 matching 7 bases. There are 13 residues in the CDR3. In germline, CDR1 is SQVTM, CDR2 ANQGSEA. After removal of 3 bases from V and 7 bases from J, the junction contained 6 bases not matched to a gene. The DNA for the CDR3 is TGCAGCGTTGACCCAACAGGGGTGAATGAGCAGTTCTTC. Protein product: CSVDPTGVNEQFF.

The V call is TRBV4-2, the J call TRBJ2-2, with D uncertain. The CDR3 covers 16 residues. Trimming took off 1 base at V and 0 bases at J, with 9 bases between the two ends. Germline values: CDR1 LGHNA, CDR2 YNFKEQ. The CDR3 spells CASSQGGVANTGELFF. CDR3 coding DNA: TGTGCCAGCAGCCAAGGCGGCGTAGCGAACACCGGGGAGCTGTTTTTT.

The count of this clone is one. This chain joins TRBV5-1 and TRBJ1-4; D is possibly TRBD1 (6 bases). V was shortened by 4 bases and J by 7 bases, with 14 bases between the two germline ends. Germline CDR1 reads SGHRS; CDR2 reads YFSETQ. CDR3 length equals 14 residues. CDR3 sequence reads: CASSEGGVFEKLFF. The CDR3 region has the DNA TGCGCCAGCAGCGAGGGGGGGGTGTTTGAAAAACTGTTTTTT.

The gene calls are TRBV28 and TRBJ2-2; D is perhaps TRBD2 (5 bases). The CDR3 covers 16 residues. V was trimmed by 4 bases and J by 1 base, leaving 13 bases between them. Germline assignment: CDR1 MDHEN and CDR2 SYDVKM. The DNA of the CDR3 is TGTGCCAGCAGTTCCCCGGACTGGGTGAACACCGGGGAGCTGTTTTTT. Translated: CASSSPDWVNTGELFF.

CDR3 loop: CASSRQGDQPQHF. In DNA, the CDR3 is TGTGCCAGCAGTCGACAGGGGGATCAGCCCCAGCATTTT. V is TRBV6-1 and J is TRBJ1-5; 9 positions match TRBD1. The CDR3 covers 13 residues. Germline V gene data show CDR1 as MNHNS and CDR2 as SASEGT. J gave up 5 bases and V 5 bases, and 1 base lay outside the gene matches.